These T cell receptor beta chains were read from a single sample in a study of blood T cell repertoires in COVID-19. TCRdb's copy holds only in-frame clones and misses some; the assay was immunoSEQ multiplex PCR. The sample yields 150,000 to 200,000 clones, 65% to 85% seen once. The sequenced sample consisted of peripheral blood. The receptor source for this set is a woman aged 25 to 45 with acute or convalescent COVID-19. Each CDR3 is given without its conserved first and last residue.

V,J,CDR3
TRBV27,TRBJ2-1,ASSFSGGSYNEQF
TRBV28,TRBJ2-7,ASSLGSSYEQY
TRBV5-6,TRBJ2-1,ASSSSSGGYNEQF
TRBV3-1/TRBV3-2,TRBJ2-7,ASSQTGTSAH
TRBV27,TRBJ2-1,ASSWSSGAGYNEQF
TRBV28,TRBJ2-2,ASSAPRGGNTGELF
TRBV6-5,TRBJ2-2,ASSYDWAMAGELF
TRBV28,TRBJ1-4,ASIQTGVSNEKLF
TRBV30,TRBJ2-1,AWSGLAGYNEQF
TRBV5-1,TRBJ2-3,ASSTGLDSSDTQY
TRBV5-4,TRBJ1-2,ASSRTGGLDGYT
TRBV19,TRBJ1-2,ASSISVYGYT
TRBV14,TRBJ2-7,ASSLPGGGYEQY
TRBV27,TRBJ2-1,ASSPRGEGSYNEQF
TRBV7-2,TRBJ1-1,ASSLGFRGIPTYAF
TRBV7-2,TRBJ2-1,ASSLSGMGSYNEQF
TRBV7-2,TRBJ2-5,ASKVLAAQETQY
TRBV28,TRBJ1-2,ASTGQNYGYT